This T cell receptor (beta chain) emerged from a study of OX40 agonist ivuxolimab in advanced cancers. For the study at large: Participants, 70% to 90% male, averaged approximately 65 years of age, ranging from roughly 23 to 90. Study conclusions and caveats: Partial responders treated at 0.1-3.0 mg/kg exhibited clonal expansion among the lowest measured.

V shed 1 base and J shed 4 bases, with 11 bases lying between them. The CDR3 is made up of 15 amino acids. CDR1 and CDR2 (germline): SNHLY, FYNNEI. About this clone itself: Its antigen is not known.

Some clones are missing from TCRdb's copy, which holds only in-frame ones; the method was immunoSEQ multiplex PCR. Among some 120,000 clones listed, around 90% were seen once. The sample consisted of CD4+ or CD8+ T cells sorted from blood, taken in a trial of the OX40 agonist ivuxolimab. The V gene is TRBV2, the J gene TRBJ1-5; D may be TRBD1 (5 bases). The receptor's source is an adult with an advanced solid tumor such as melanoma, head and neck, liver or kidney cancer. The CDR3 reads CASSEGGRPNQPQHF. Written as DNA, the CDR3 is TGTGCCAGCAGTGAAGGGGGGAGACCTAATCAGCCCCAGCATTTT.